The rows below give T cell receptor beta chains drawn from one sample of a study of shared clonotypes between healthy human individuals. Here immunoSEQ multiplex PCR was the method, and the copy in TCRdb shows in-frame clones only, minus some. The data contain roughly 2,000,000 clones, over 85% of them seen just once; the ten biggest clones take up under 1.5%. Sequencing input: naive CD8+ T cells sorted from blood. The receptors originated from a young man in good health. CDR3s include the opening cysteine and the closing phenylalanine or tryptophan. A D gene is named only where the DNA matches it firmly. Clone size is shown for a subset of rows, as once, few, many or a class of expanded clone.

CDR3 protein | CDR3 DNA | clone size | J gene | V gene | D gene
CASSFPRKGGEKLFF | TGTGCCAGCAGTTTTCCTCGGAAGGGCGGTGAAAAACTGTTTTTT | once | TRBJ1-4 | TRBV27 | -
CASSLWGTDSPLHF | TGTGCCAGCAGTCTATGGGGGACTGACTCACCCCTCCACTTT | - | TRBJ1-6 | TRBV6-5 | -
CASSYGRGGQFYEQYF | TGTGCCAGCAGTTACGGGCGGGGAGGGCAGTTCTACGAGCAGTACTTC | once | TRBJ2-7 | TRBV6-5 | TRBD2
CASSPGQVNYGYTF | TGTGCCAGCAGCCCCGGACAGGTGAACTATGGCTACACCTTC | few | TRBJ1-2 | TRBV7-9 | TRBD1
CASVAQGTGDNYEQYF | TGTGCCAGCGTAGCTCAAGGGACAGGGGATAACTACGAGCAGTACTTC | once | TRBJ2-7 | TRBV7-9 | TRBD1
CASSLIGTITYNEQFF | TGTGCCAGCAGCTTAATTGGGACAATCACCTACAATGAGCAGTTCTTC | - | TRBJ2-1 | TRBV11-2 | -
CASSRSGPDPYGYTF | TGCGCCAGCAGTAGGTCAGGGCCCGACCCTTATGGCTACACCTTC | - | TRBJ1-2 | TRBV4-1 | -
CASSVRDRDNSPLHF | TGCGCCAGCAGTGTCCGGGACAGGGATAATTCACCCCTCCACTTT | - | TRBJ1-6 | TRBV10-1 | TRBD1
CASTTWTGTPYEQYF | TGTGCCAGCACCACATGGACAGGGACCCCCTACGAGCAGTACTTC | - | TRBJ2-7 | TRBV27 | TRBD1
CASSDSGGDTDTQYF | TGTGCCAGCAGTGACAGCGGGGGGGACACAGATACGCAGTATTTT | - | TRBJ2-3 | TRBV27 | TRBD2
CASSQGVMQYF | TGTGCCAGCAGTCAAGGGGTCATGCAGTACTTC | - | TRBJ2-7 | TRBV6-1 | -
CSVLPGDGYTF | TGCAGCGTCCTACCGGGCGACGGCTACACCTTC | - | TRBJ1-2 | TRBV29-1 | -
CAISEGNAYEQYF | TGTGCCATCAGTGAGGGAAATGCCTACGAGCAGTACTTC | many | TRBJ2-7 | TRBV10-3 | -
CASSLVQRVPTDTQYF | TGTGCCAGCAGCTTAGTACAGCGGGTGCCGACAGATACGCAGTATTTT | - | TRBJ2-3 | TRBV7-9 | -
CASSERVAGGSNEQFF | TGTGCCAGCAGCGAGCGGGTCGCGGGGGGTTCTAATGAGCAGTTCTTC | - | TRBJ2-1 | TRBV9 | TRBD2
CASSVEGGRYEQYF | TGTGCCAGCAGTGTAGAGGGGGGTAGGTACGAGCAGTACTTC | once | TRBJ2-7 | TRBV6-1 | -